This T cell receptor beta chain was retrieved from a study of blood T cell repertoires in COVID-19. Study information: The United States, Italy and Spain were the sources of the acute and convalescent COVID-19 samples. In each case, the material was cDNA or gDNA derived from T cells, B-cell-depleted T cells, or PBMCs.

Clones were read by immunoSEQ multiplex PCR, and TCRdb kept only the in-frame ones, dropping some. The profile covers some 180,000 clones, with around 86% appearing a single time and about 2.5% taken by the ten largest. Germline V lookup: CDR1 SGHTA, CDR2 FQGTGA. CDR3 length equals 14 residues. Trimming shortened V by 5 bases and J by 3 bases, and 11 bases separated the two germline ends. Sequencing was performed on peripheral blood. This TCR was sampled from a woman aged 80 or older with COVID-19, enrolled during active disease. V is TRBV7-3 and J is TRBJ1-5; no clear D. Written as DNA, the CDR3 is TGTGCCAGCAGCCCCGGAGGGCCCAATCAGCCCCAGCATTTT. This encodes CASSPGGPNQPQHF.